Listed below are T cell receptor beta chains from one sample, sequenced in a study of T cell repertoires in cytomegalovirus infection. MiXCR, applied by TCRdb to the reads, yields one record per CDR3 protein. Among about 470,000 distinct CDR3 sequences, roughly 42% were seen once, and the ten largest hold roughly two fifths. Antigens of these TCRs are unknown. This specimen was cultured PBMCs, taken from culture after CMV antigen stimulation. Receptor source: a human donor in good health (CMV status not recorded). Some clones in this sample may be carry-over from other donors' samples. CDR3s include the opening cysteine and the closing phenylalanine or tryptophan. D genes are given only for firm matches. For some rows the clone size is stated as once, few or many, or as a class when expanded; others skip it.

d_gene: TRBD2; v_gene: TRBV27; abundance: NA; j_gene: TRBJ2-5; CDR3aa: CASSSEAGGPFETQYF; CDR3nt: TGTGCCAGCAGTTCCGAAGCGGGGGGGCCTTTCGAGACCCAGTACTTC
d_gene: NA; v_gene: TRBV20-1; abundance: few; j_gene: TRBJ1-2; CDR3aa: CSARGGWGYTF; CDR3nt: TGCAGTGCTAGAGGGGGTTGGGGCTACACCTTC
d_gene: TRBD2; v_gene: TRBV7-2; abundance: NA; j_gene: TRBJ2-1; CDR3aa: CASSPTSGSVSYNEQFF; CDR3nt: TGTGCCAGCAGCCCTACTAGCGGGAGTGTCTCCTACAATGAGCAGTTCTTC
d_gene: NA; v_gene: TRBV11-2; abundance: NA; j_gene: TRBJ2-5; CDR3aa: CASSLNSKETQYF; CDR3nt: TGTGCCAGCAGCTTAAACAGCAAAGAGACCCAGTACTTC
d_gene: NA; v_gene: TRBV7-2; abundance: few; j_gene: TRBJ1-2; CDR3aa: CASSSKTGPNYGYTF; CDR3nt: TGTGCCAGCAGCTCGAAGACAGGCCCTAACTATGGCTACACCTTC
d_gene: NA; v_gene: TRBV28; abundance: few; j_gene: TRBJ2-7; CDR3aa: CASSEQGIDEQYF; CDR3nt: TGTGCCAGCAGTGAGCAGGGAATCGACGAGCAGTACTTC
d_gene: TRBD2; v_gene: TRBV20-1; abundance: NA; j_gene: TRBJ2-1; CDR3aa: CSALIPGLAGYEQFF; CDR3nt: TGCAGTGCTCTTATCCCGGGGCTAGCGGGTTATGAGCAGTTCTTC
d_gene: NA; v_gene: TRBV5-4; abundance: few; j_gene: TRBJ2-7; CDR3aa: CASSLLAVSGEQYF; CDR3nt: TGTGCCAGCAGCTTGTTGGCAGTCTCGGGCGAGCAGTACTTC
d_gene: TRBD1; v_gene: TRBV7-8; abundance: NA; j_gene: TRBJ2-5; CDR3aa: CASSPRTGLERETQYF; CDR3nt: TGTGCCAGCAGCCCGCGGACAGGGTTGGAAAGAGAGACCCAGTACTTC
d_gene: NA; v_gene: TRBV7-2; abundance: NA; j_gene: TRBJ2-5; CDR3aa: CASRSQVVETQYF; CDR3nt: TGTGCCAGCAGATCTCAAGTCGTGGAGACCCAGTACTTC
d_gene: TRBD1; v_gene: TRBV19; abundance: NA; j_gene: TRBJ2-7; CDR3aa: CASSIMGQSYEQYF; CDR3nt: TGTGCCAGTAGTATTATGGGACAGAGCTACGAGCAGTACTTC
d_gene: NA; v_gene: TRBV5-1; abundance: few; j_gene: TRBJ1-4; CDR3aa: CASSTRPDEKLFF; CDR3nt: TGCGCCAGCAGCACCCGCCCGGATGAAAAACTGTTTTTT
d_gene: TRBD2; v_gene: TRBV11-1; abundance: NA; j_gene: TRBJ2-7; CDR3aa: CASSLVGTSLHEQYF; CDR3nt: TGTGCCAGCAGCTTAGTGGGGACTAGCCTGCACGAGCAGTACTTC
d_gene: NA; v_gene: TRBV7-2; abundance: few; j_gene: TRBJ2-1; CDR3aa: CASSSRPNNEQFF; CDR3nt: TGTGCCAGCAGCTCGAGACCCAACAATGAGCAGTTCTTC
d_gene: NA; v_gene: TRBV7-8; abundance: few; j_gene: TRBJ2-7; CDR3aa: CASSLAMQIYEQYF; CDR3nt: TGTGCCAGCAGCTTAGCTATGCAGATCTACGAGCAGTACTTC
d_gene: NA; v_gene: TRBV20-1; abundance: NA; j_gene: TRBJ1-1; CDR3aa: CSARKGGNTEAFF; CDR3nt: TGCAGTGCTAGGAAGGGGGGGAACACTGAAGCTTTCTTT
d_gene: NA; v_gene: TRBV12-3/TRBV12-4; abundance: once; j_gene: TRBJ2-3; CDR3aa: CASRSRDTQYF; CDR3nt: TGTGCCAGCAGGTCTAGAGATACGCAGTATTTT
d_gene: TRBD1; v_gene: TRBV12-3/TRBV12-4; abundance: once; j_gene: TRBJ1-4; CDR3aa: CASSSGQGVGKLFF; CDR3nt: TGTGCCAGCAGTTCCGGACAGGGGGTGGGAAAACTGTTTTTT
d_gene: NA; v_gene: TRBV11-2; abundance: NA; j_gene: TRBJ1-5; CDR3aa: CASSPLVGDNQPQHF; CDR3nt: TGTGCCAGCAGCCCCCTGGTGGGGGACAATCAGCCCCAGCATTTT
d_gene: NA; v_gene: TRBV4-1; abundance: NA; j_gene: TRBJ2-2; CDR3aa: CASSQVGTSTGELFF; CDR3nt: TGCGCCAGCAGCCAAGTGGGCACCTCCACCGGGGAGCTGTTTTTT
d_gene: TRBD2; v_gene: TRBV20-1; abundance: NA; j_gene: TRBJ2-7; CDR3aa: CSARGTSGTRALYEQYF; CDR3nt: TGCAGTGCCAGAGGGACTAGCGGAACCAGGGCCCTCTACGAGCAGTACTTC
d_gene: NA; v_gene: TRBV12-5; abundance: NA; j_gene: TRBJ1-2; CDR3aa: CASGLFGRRDYGYTF; CDR3nt: TGTGCTAGTGGTCTCTTCGGGAGAAGAGACTATGGCTACACCTTC
d_gene: NA; v_gene: TRBV10-2; abundance: few; j_gene: TRBJ1-5; CDR3aa: CASSEQGYNQPQHF; CDR3nt: TGCGCCAGCAGTGAACAGGGCTACAATCAGCCCCAGCATTTT
d_gene: NA; v_gene: TRBV7-2; abundance: many; j_gene: TRBJ2-7; CDR3aa: CASSGGDPRYEQYF; CDR3nt: TGTGCCAGCAGCGGAGGAGACCCGAGATACGAGCAGTACTTC
d_gene: TRBD1; v_gene: TRBV11-3; abundance: few; j_gene: TRBJ1-1; CDR3aa: CASSFEGGEAFF; CDR3nt: TGTGCCAGCAGCTTTGAAGGGGGCGAAGCTTTCTTT